Each of the 23 T cell receptor beta chains below was sequenced from the same sample in a study of neurological immune-mediated disorders. TCRdb itself ran the 5' RACE reads through MiXCR, one entry per CDR3 protein. The sample lists roughly 18,000 distinct CDR3 sequences; less than 15% were seen once. The sample comprised CD4+ T cells from blood. The receptors shown here come from a woman in her fifties or sixties with HTLV-1-associated myelopathy (HAM/TSP).

This clonotype was recorded many times. The rearrangement joins TRBV29-1 to TRBJ2-7; 10 bases align to TRBD2. Germline V gene lookup returns CDR1 SQVTM and CDR2 ANQGSEA. This CDR3 is 13 amino acids long. V shed 6 bases, J shed 6 bases, and the junction held 8 bases outside the gene matches. The CDR3 sequence is CSVGEGLAREQYF. The CDR3 coding sequence is TGCAGCGTGGGGGAGGGACTAGCGCGCGAGCAGTACTTC.

This clonotype was seen many times. This chain uses TRBV20-1 with TRBJ1-1; D remains unclear. CDR1 and CDR2 (germline): DFQATT, SNEGSKA (reference sequence). This CDR3 has 14 residues. V dropped 6 bases and J dropped 4 bases, with 18 bases sitting between them. CDR3 nucleotides: TGCAGTGCCTCCGGCCAGCCGTGGGCCACTGAAGCTTTCTTT. It yields the protein CSASGQPWATEAFF.

By share, this clonotype ranks as medium-sized (0.01 to 0.1%). The rearrangement uses TRBV3-1 and TRBJ2-7; D is perhaps TRBD2 (6 bases). V was clipped by 4 bases and J by 7 bases, with 17 bases between them. CDR3 length equals 14 residues. Germline V CDR1 and CDR2: LGHDT, YNNKEL (reference sequence). The CDR3 region is CASSPPGTVGEQYF. CDR3 coding DNA: TGTGCCAGCAGCCCCCCCGGGACTGTCGGGGAGCAGTACTTC.

This clonotype occurred many times. The chain is built from TRBV7-2 and TRBJ2-3; D not certain. The CDR3 is 13 residues long. V was pared by 3 bases and J by 0 bases, with 4 bases between. From germline, CDR1 is SGHTA and CDR2 FQGNSA. In DNA, the CDR3 is TGTGCCAGCAGCTTGGACAGCACAGATACGCAGTATTTT. Its protein product is CASSLDSTDTQYF.

In this sample, this clonotype turned up many times. V is TRBV12-3 or TRBV12-4 and J is TRBJ2-1; D is possibly TRBD2 (5 bases). CDR3 length equals 15 residues. Trimming removed 2 bases from V and 6 bases from J, with 14 bases in between. For the CDR3, the DNA is TGTGCCAGCAGTTTAAGCACGGCGGGTGCCAATGAGCAGTTCTTC. Its protein is CASSLSTAGANEQFF.

This clonotype was recorded many times. The chain has TRBV7-2 and TRBJ2-2, with 7 bases matching TRBD1. The CDR3 is 13 residues long. The V and J ends lost 3 bases and 6 bases, in that order; junction bases with no gene match: 1. CDR1 and CDR2 (germline): SGHTA, FQGNSA. The CDR3 here is CASSFQGAGELFF. DNA for the CDR3: TGTGCCAGCAGCTTCCAGGGGGCCGGGGAGCTGTTTTTT.

This clonotype is categorized as medium-sized (0.01 to 0.1%). The J gene is TRBJ2-7, the V gene TRBV5-6, with 9 bases aligning to TRBD2. Germline trimming cut 0 bases from V and 8 bases from J; bases unmatched to any gene: 12. Germline CDR1 reads SGHDT; CDR2 reads YYEEEE. This CDR3 spans 16 amino acids. The CDR3 here is CASSLAGASGNVKQYF. CDR3 sequence (DNA): TGTGCCAGCAGCTTGGCCGGGGCTAGCGGGAATGTCAAGCAGTACTTC.

This clonotype was counted at least ten times. This chain joins TRBV6-5 and TRBJ2-7, with TRBD1 matching 7 bases. Germline-derived CDR1 and CDR2 are MNHEY and SVGAGI. V lost 2 bases, J lost 0 bases, and 1 base stayed unmatched. The CDR3 covers 14 residues. CDR3 amino acids: CASSYRDSSYEQYF. CDR3 in DNA: TGTGCCAGCAGTTACCGGGACAGCTCCTACGAGCAGTACTTC.

This clonotype was found a few times. The rearrangement uses TRBV15 and TRBJ2-7, with D possibly being TRBD2 (5 bases). The V gene's germline CDR1 is LNHNV and CDR2 YYDKDF (reference sequence). V lost 3 bases, J lost 3 bases, and 12 bases lay in between. The CDR3 length is 14 residues. CDR3: CATSRDWAGYEQYF. The CDR3 DNA is TGTGCCACCAGCAGGGACTGGGCGGGCTACGAGCAGTACTTC.

The chain has TRBV5-1 and TRBJ1-2; 7 bases match TRBD1. Unmatched junction bases numbered 7, after V lost 4 bases and J lost 4 bases. Germline-derived CDR1 and CDR2 are SGHRS and YFSETQ. The CDR3 runs 14 residues. The CDR3 protein is CASSPQGGTYGYTF. The CDR3 nucleotides read TGCGCCAGCAGCCCCCAGGGGGGCACCTATGGCTACACCTTC.

As to this clonotype: Given a much more abundant clone one base away, this may be a read error. The rearrangement uses TRBV19 and TRBJ1-2; TRBD1 matches 7 bases. Looked up from germline, CDR1 is LNHDA and CDR2 is SQIVND (reference sequence). The CDR3 covers 13 residues. The CDR3 here is CARSRGHSYGYTF. Here the CDR3 DNA reads TGTGCCCGTAGTAGGGGGCATAGCTATGGCTACACCTTC.

The chain recombines TRBV29-1 with TRBJ1-2, with D possibly TRBD1 on 6 matching bases. V was cut by 7 bases and J by 14 bases, with 29 bases left in between. CDR1 and CDR2 from the germline V gene are SQVTM and ANQGSEA. This CDR3 spans 14 amino acids. DNA for the CDR3: TGCAGCGCCTACGACAACCAGGGCGGGGGCCTGTGTACCTTC. Protein sequence: CSAYDNQGGGLCTF.

This clonotype was found many times. V gene TRBV10-3 combines with J gene TRBJ2-3, with 9 bases matching TRBD1. V lost 5 bases to trimming and J lost 1 base; unmatched junction nucleotides: 4. The CDR3 extends over 15 amino acids. Looked up from germline, CDR1 is ENHRY and CDR2 is SYGVKD. CDR3: CAISRTGEGTDTQYF. The CDR3 DNA is TGTGCCATCAGTCGGACAGGGGAAGGCACAGATACGCAGTATTTT.

This clonotype was picked up many times. A much bigger clone sits one base away, suggesting this may be a read error. The V gene is TRBV24-1, the J gene TRBJ2-1; 8 bases match TRBD1. CDR1 is KGHDR and CDR2 is SFDVKD in the germline V gene. This CDR3 comprises 17 residues. After removal of 8 bases from V and 9 bases from J, the junction contained 20 bases not matched to a gene. The CDR3 bases are TGTGCCACCAATGACCCTGCTGGGACCCACAGGGGGGCTGAGCAGTTCTTC. It codes for CATNDPAGTHRGAEQFF.

This clonotype was picked up many times. The chain combines TRBV19 with TRBJ2-1; the D is unclear. V dropped 2 bases and J dropped 3 bases, with 5 bases sitting between them. The CDR3 consists of 13 residues. Germline loops: CDR1 LNHDA, CDR2 SQIVND (reference sequence). The CDR3 loop reads CASSIPFYNEQFF. CDR3 coding DNA: TGTGCCAGTAGTATACCCTTCTACAATGAGCAGTTCTTC.

In DNA form, the CDR3 reads TGCAGTGCTAGAGTACCACCGGGACTAGCGAGAGGGAGGTACTACAATGAGCAGTTCTTC. Translation gives CSARVPPGLARGRYYNEQFF. The J gene is TRBJ2-1, the V gene TRBV20-1; 10 positions match TRBD2. V was clipped by 1 base and J by 3 bases; unmatched bases: 18. Per germline, CDR1 DFQATT and CDR2 SNEGSKA (reference sequence). The CDR3 runs to 20 residues.

This clonotype was observed many times. This chain joins TRBV5-1 and TRBJ2-7; a weak D match, TRBD1 (5 bases). Trimming pared 0 bases from V and 3 bases from J, leaving 7 bases between. The CDR3 is made up of 13 amino acids. Germline V CDR1 and CDR2: SGHRS, YFSETQ. In DNA form, the CDR3 reads TGCGCCAGCAGCTTGGGACAGAGCTACGAGCAGTACTTC. This gives the protein CASSLGQSYEQYF.

This clonotype has a count of ten or more. The germline gene is not matched at one end of the junction; a read error may be the cause. This chain uses TRBV29-1 with TRBJ2-1, with 7 bases that match TRBD1. The CDR3 totals 10 residues. The germline CDR1 and CDR2 sequences are SQVTM and ANQGSEA. DNA of the CDR3: TGCAGCGTTGGAGGCGACAGGGTGATCTTC. Translation gives CSVGGDRVIF.

This clonotype has at least ten counts. V usage is TRBV6-1 and J usage is TRBJ2-1; 7 nucleotides match TRBD1. CDR1 and CDR2 (germline): MNHNS, SASEGT. With V trimmed by 3 bases and J by 4 bases, 6 bases remained unmatched. The CDR3 consists of 15 residues. The CDR3 spells CASSDWTGLYNEQFF. The DNA of the CDR3 is TGTGCCAGCAGTGATTGGACAGGACTGTACAATGAGCAGTTCTTC.

This clonotype has at least ten counts. The rearrangement links TRBV11-2 to TRBJ1-3; no clear D gene. In germline, CDR1 is SGHAT, CDR2 FQNNGV. V shed 5 bases and J shed 2 bases, with 10 bases lying between them. CDR3 length: 14 amino acids. CDR3 in amino acids: CASSPTLAGNTIYF. CDR3 bases: TGTGCCAGCAGCCCGACGTTGGCTGGAAACACCATATATTTT.

This clonotype was counted at least ten times. The CDR3 loop is CSASDSYEQYF. CDR3 coding DNA: TGCAGTGCTAGCGACAGTTACGAGCAGTACTTC. This sequence joins TRBV20-1 and TRBJ2-7; a weak D match, TRBD1 (5 bases). V was clipped by 3 bases and J by 4 bases, with 7 bases between them. Per germline, CDR1 DFQATT and CDR2 SNEGSKA (reference sequence). The CDR3 is 11 amino acids.

This clonotype has a count of ten or more. The chain has TRBV12-3 or TRBV12-4 and TRBJ1-5; perhaps TRBD1 as D (5 bases). Trimming left V 7 bases short and J 1 base short, with 11 bases between. CDR3 length equals 14 residues. CDR3 sequence reads: CASNRWGSNQPQHF. DNA for the CDR3: TGTGCCAGCAATCGGTGGGGGAGCAATCAGCCCCAGCATTTT.

This clonotype was seen many times. The CDR3 is CASSLGQKNTEAFF. For the CDR3, the DNA is TGTGCCAGCAGCTTGGGCCAAAAGAACACTGAAGCTTTCTTT. The V and J genes are TRBV5-8 and TRBJ1-1; D not resolved. The V and J ends lost 0 bases and 1 base respectively, with 7 bases between them. The CDR3 consists of 14 residues. CDR1 and CDR2 from the germline V gene are SGHTS and YDEGEE.